This TCR beta chain derives from a study of blood T cells in healthy people across ages. The germline CDR1 and CDR2 sequences are LNHNV and YYDKDF (reference sequence). The CDR3 consists of 16 residues. The V and J ends lost 0 bases and 5 bases, in that order; junction bases with no gene match: 7. A J-beta primer mix and a sample-barcoded 5' primer were used in a second PCR of about 6 to 12 cycles. Each cDNA molecule received a tag from a template-switch adaptor that had 12 random nucleotides. Each CDR3 protein gets one entry after TCRdb re-called the 5' RACE reads with MiXCR. The sample contains 750,000 to 950,000 distinct CDR3 sequences, 29% of which appear only once. This clonotype was counted a few times. The sample was also linked to a second study, of T cells of mothers and their children. That report notes: A few healthy Caucasian mothers served as donors, and their six children did as well. Sample barcodes and 2-4 random nucleotides came from the second PCR's M1S primer. Related mother and child pairs showed slightly greater overlap (not significant) than unrelated pairs did.

The chain recombines TRBV15 with TRBJ2-5, with 9 bases identical to TRBD2. Sequencing was done on a sample of blood. The clonotype was recovered from a woman in her thirties or forties in good health. The CDR3 spells CATSRDLRGGRETQYF. In nucleotides, the CDR3 is TGTGCCACCAGCAGAGATTTGCGGGGGGGCCGTGAGACCCAGTACTTC.